These 29 T cell receptor beta chains share one sample of origin, sequenced in a study of cytomegalovirus exposure and HLA in healthy donors. The PCR contained 60 Vbeta and 13 Jbeta primers. Profiled with immunoSEQ multiplex PCR; TCRdb holds only in-frame clones, not every one. Of 200,000 to 250,000 clones in the sample, approximately 85% were seen once. Sequenced input: PBMCs. These receptor sequences come from a woman between 35 and 50 years old in good health and CMV-seronegative.

The V call is TRBV2, the J call TRBJ2-1, with 13 bases identical to TRBD2. The ends lost 3 bases at V and 7 bases at J; junction bases unmatched: 9. Germline loops: CDR1 SNHLY, CDR2 FYNNEI. The CDR3 contains 17 residues. CDR3 DNA: TGTGCCAGCAGTGAGTACAGGACTAGCGGGAGTTCTAATGAGCAGTTCTTC. Its protein product is CASSEYRTSGSSNEQFF.

This clone came up a few times. The chain carries TRBV5-5 and TRBJ2-7; 11 bases are a match to TRBD1. V lost 0 bases and J lost 4; bases outside the gene matches: 6. This CDR3 region has 16 residues. The germline V gene has CDR1 SGHKS and CDR2 YYEKEE (reference sequence). CDR3 nucleotide sequence: TGTGCCAGCAGCTTGGTCCCTGGGACAGGGGGGTACGAGCAGTACTTC. It translates to CASSLVPGTGGYEQYF. Drawing the rest from reference TRBV5-5 and TRBJ2-7, the complete variable domain is DAGVTQSPTHLIKTRGQQVTLRCSPISGHKSVSWYQQVLGQGPQFIFQYYEKEERGRGNFPDRFSARQFPNYSSELNVNALLLGDSALYLCASSLVPGTGGYEQYFGPGTRLTVT.

The V call is TRBV5-4, the J call TRBJ1-1; 9 nucleotides align to TRBD1. CDR3 size: 14 residues. V lost 2 bases and J lost 5; bases outside the gene matches: 4. Germline CDR1 and CDR2: SGHNT and YYREEE (reference sequence). The CDR3 is CASSLVGQGTEAFF. The CDR3 coding sequence is TGTGCCAGCAGCTTAGTTGGACAGGGGACTGAAGCTTTCTTT.

Only one count was recorded for this clone. The chain combines TRBV30 with TRBJ1-5, with a tentative D call TRBD1 (5 bases). This CDR3 is 14 amino acids long. Trimming took off 0 bases at V and 7 bases at J, with 13 bases between the two ends. The germline V gene has CDR1 GTSNPN and CDR2 SVGIG (reference sequence). CDR3 DNA: TGTGCCTGGAGTGTAGGGCAGGGTCACCAGCCCCAGCATTTT. Translation gives CAWSVGQGHQPQHF.

The chain uses TRBV10-3 and TRBJ2-7, with TRBD2 as a possible D gene (5 bases). The germline V gene has CDR1 ENHRY and CDR2 SYGVKD. The germline V and J ends were trimmed by 3 bases and 0 bases, with 15 bases remaining between them. The CDR3 extends over 16 amino acids. This chain's CDR3 is CAISDPGLGSSYEQYF. The CDR3 bases are TGTGCCATCAGTGACCCTGGACTGGGGAGCTCCTACGAGCAGTACTTC.

The rearrangement uses TRBV11-2 and TRBJ1-2; a weak D match, TRBD1 (5 bases). This CDR3 region has 12 residues. The germline V gene encodes CDR1 SGHAT and CDR2 FQNNGV. V was cut by 2 bases and J by 8 bases, with 9 bases left in between. The CDR3 region has the DNA TGTGCCAGCAGCTTACAAGGGGTAGGCTACACCTTC. Translation: CASSLQGVGYTF.

The chain joins TRBV15 to TRBJ1-4; 8 bases map to TRBD1. The V gene end was trimmed by 5 bases and the J gene end by 5 bases; junction bases not matched to a gene: 4. CDR3 length: 14 residues. Per the germline V gene, CDR1 is LNHNV and CDR2 is YYDKDF (reference sequence). Written as DNA, the CDR3 is TGTGCCACCAGCTTGGACAGGGCGAATGAAAAACTGTTTTTT. Residues: CATSLDRANEKLFF.

The J gene is TRBJ2-7, the V gene TRBV28; D is perhaps TRBD2 (6 bases). CDR1 MDHEN and CDR2 SYDVKM come from the germline V gene. The CDR3 covers 15 residues. V dropped 5 bases and J dropped 2 bases, with 16 bases sitting between them. Here the CDR3 DNA reads TGTGCCAGCAGTCCCCGAGGGAGGCTGGCCTACGAGCAGTACTTC. Translating it yields CASSPRGRLAYEQYF.

The V gene is TRBV7-2, the J gene TRBJ2-1; 7 positions agree with TRBD2. The V gene end was trimmed by 1 base and the J gene end by 4 bases; junction bases not matched to a gene: 1. This CDR3 comprises 14 residues. CDR1 and CDR2 (germline): SGHTA, FQGNSA. Written as DNA, the CDR3 is TGTGCCAGCAGCTTAGAGCGGGATTACAATGAGCAGTTCTTC. Translation: CASSLERDYNEQFF.

CDR3 protein: CASSQGNRRSYNEQFF. As DNA, the CDR3 is TGCGCCAGCAGCCAAGGGAACAGACGCTCCTACAATGAGCAGTTCTTC. V usage is TRBV4-1 and J usage is TRBJ2-1; no clear D gene. In germline, CDR1 is MGHRA, CDR2 YSYEKL. The length of the CDR3 is 16 residues. V was shortened by 1 base and J by 0 bases, with 10 bases between the two germline ends.

The chain couples TRBV18 to TRBJ1-4; no clear D. The germline gives CDR1 KGHSH, CDR2 LQKENI. The CDR3 loop spans 13 amino acids. Trimming took 2 bases from V and 5 from J, leaving 6 bases between them. CDR3 loop: CASSPGQNEKLFF. CDR3 coding DNA: TGTGCCAGCTCACCAGGGCAAAATGAAAAACTGTTTTTT.

The chain links TRBV9 to TRBJ1-5; D remains ambiguous. In germline, CDR1 is SGDLS, CDR2 YYNGEE. V was cut by 0 bases and J by 5 bases, with 12 bases left in between. The CDR3 contains 15 residues. In DNA form, the CDR3 reads TGTGCCAGCAGCGTAGCAGGAGGACTCGATCAGCCCCAGCATTTT. Translating it yields CASSVAGGLDQPQHF.

The chain has TRBV13 and TRBJ2-2; 8 bases are shared with TRBD2. Germline CDR1 PRHDT, CDR2 FYEKMQ (reference sequence). After removal of 5 bases from V and 4 bases from J, the junction contained 12 bases not matched to a gene. This CDR3 is 17 amino acids long. CDR3 nucleotides: TGTGCCAGCAGCGCCCGAGGGAGCGGGGGACCCACCGGGGAGCTGTTTTTT. Protein: CASSARGSGGPTGELFF.

The rearrangement uses TRBV6-1 and TRBJ2-7, with 7 positions matching TRBD2. Germline values: CDR1 MNHNS, CDR2 SASEGT. This CDR3 is 15 amino acids long. With V trimmed by 6 bases and J by 1 base, 9 bases remained unmatched. The DNA of the CDR3 is TGTGCCAGCAGGATAACTAGCGCTTCGTCCTACGAGCAGTACTTC. Its protein is CASRITSASSYEQYF.

The rearrangement uses TRBV25-1 and TRBJ1-2; maybe TRBD1 (5 bases). The CDR3 has 13 amino acids. Germline V lookup: CDR1 MGHDK, CDR2 SYGVNS. V was shortened by 4 bases and J by 1 base, with 7 bases between the two germline ends. The CDR3: CASSAQVNYGYTF. Written as DNA, the CDR3 is TGTGCCAGCAGTGCACAGGTTAACTATGGCTACACCTTC.

The V and J genes are TRBV7-9 and TRBJ1-1; D is perhaps TRBD1 (5 bases). CDR1 is SEHNR and CDR2 is FQNEAQ in the germline V gene (reference sequence). The V and J ends lost 0 bases and 6 bases respectively, with 14 bases between them. The CDR3 is 15 residues long. The CDR3 nucleotides are TGTGCCAGCAGCTTAGCCGTGGTGGGGGGATCTGAAGCTTTCTTT. This encodes CASSLAVVGGSEAFF.

The chain has TRBV7-9 and TRBJ2-5, with D possibly matching TRBD2 (6 bases). CDR1 and CDR2 from the germline V gene are SEHNR and FQNEAQ (reference sequence). The length of the CDR3 is 14 residues. The V end was cut by 0 bases, the J end by 9 bases, with 14 bases between. The CDR3 loop is CASSLAGRGEAQYF. CDR3 nucleotides: TGTGCCAGCAGCTTAGCTGGGCGGGGCGAAGCCCAGTACTTC. Supplemented by reference TRBV7-9 and TRBJ2-5, the full variable domain reads DTGVSQNPRHKITKRGQNVTFRCDPISEHNRLYWYRQTLGQGPEFLTYFQNEAQLEKSRLLSDRFSAERPKGSFSTLEIQRTEQGDSAMYLCASSLAGRGEAQYFGPGTRLLVL.

This rearrangement joins TRBV19 to TRBJ1-5; no definite D call. The CDR3 consists of 13 residues. With 3 bases removed from V and 10 bases from J, the gap between germline ends came to 13 bases. Germline CDR1 LNHDA, CDR2 SQIVND (reference sequence). CDR3 region: CASSIVLVEPQHF. In DNA, the CDR3 is TGTGCCAGTAGTATCGTGCTCGTAGAACCCCAGCATTTT.

The rearrangement uses TRBV2 and TRBJ2-1; D gene ambiguous. Germline assignment: CDR1 SNHLY and CDR2 FYNNEI. There are 15 residues in the CDR3. The V gene lost 5 bases and the J gene lost 2 bases, with 13 bases spanning the gap. CDR3 DNA: TGTGCCAGCAGTCAGACCACGACTCCCTACAATGAGCAGTTCTTC. This gives the protein CASSQTTTPYNEQFF.

This chain links TRBV5-1 with TRBJ1-1; possible D gene TRBD1, 6 bases. The germline CDR1 and CDR2 sequences are SGHRS and YFSETQ. Trimming removed 0 bases at V and 3 bases at J, with 6 bases between. The CDR3 loop spans 13 amino acids. The CDR3 DNA follows: TGCGCCAGCAGCTTGGCAGGGGACACTGAAGCTTTCTTT. As protein: CASSLAGDTEAFF.

The gene calls are TRBV19 and TRBJ1-2, with no clear D. The germline gives CDR1 LNHDA, CDR2 SQIVND (reference sequence). The CDR3 is made up of 13 amino acids. Trimming removed 6 bases from V and 4 bases from J, with 12 bases in between. CDR3 nucleotide sequence: TGTGCCAGTAGCACAGACGTTTCCTATGGCTACACCTTC. Amino acids: CASSTDVSYGYTF.

The chain employs TRBV30 and TRBJ1-1; D unclear. The CDR3 contains 11 residues. Germline V CDR1 and CDR2: GTSNPN, SVGIG (reference sequence). The DNA for the CDR3 is TGTCTTTCCCGTCGGAACACTGAAGCTTTCTTT. Amino acid sequence: CLSRRNTEAFF.

In its sample, this clone was seen a few times. This chain connects TRBV11-2 to TRBJ2-2; D is undetermined. Germline V gene lookup returns CDR1 SGHAT and CDR2 FQNNGV. This CDR3 is built from 14 residues. Between the trimmed V and J ends, which lost 0 bases and 4 bases, there was a span of 6 bases. CDR3 in DNA: TGTGCCAGCAGCTTAGAGGCCCTCACCGGGGAGCTGTTTTTT. It codes for CASSLEALTGELFF.

This clone was found a few times. The gene calls are TRBV28 and TRBJ1-4, with 7 bases matching TRBD1. Germline V gives CDR1 MDHEN, CDR2 SYDVKM. J was trimmed by 5 bases and V by 5 bases; bases with no gene match: 5. The CDR3 is made up of 14 amino acids. CDR3 nucleotides: TGTGCCAGCAGTCTGGGACAGCCGAATGAAAAACTGTTTTTT. Its protein is CASSLGQPNEKLFF.

This clone was picked up one time. V gene TRBV6-5 combines with J gene TRBJ1-3, with TRBD1 as a possible D gene (5 bases). The V end was cut by 0 bases, the J end by 4 bases, with 13 bases between. Germline values: CDR1 MNHEY, CDR2 SVGAGI. The CDR3 covers 16 residues. CDR3 amino acids: CASSYSIGGGGNTIYF. The CDR3 coding sequence is TGTGCCAGCAGTTACTCGATCGGGGGAGGAGGAAACACCATATATTTT.

V and J are TRBV7-9 and TRBJ1-5; perhaps TRBD1 as D (5 bases). Germline V lookup: CDR1 SEHNR, CDR2 FQNEAQ (reference sequence). This CDR3 comprises 14 residues. V gave up 3 bases and J gave up 3 bases, with 9 bases separating them. CDR3 residues: CASSFDSINQPQHF. As DNA, the CDR3 is TGTGCCAGCAGCTTCGACAGCATCAATCAGCCCCAGCATTTT. Full variable domain (remainder filled in from reference TRBV7-9 and TRBJ1-5): DTGVSQNPRHKITKRGQNVTFRCDPISEHNRLYWYRQTLGQGPEFLTYFQNEAQLEKSRLLSDRFSAERPKGSFSTLEIQRTEQGDSAMYLCASSFDSINQPQHFGDGTRLSIL.

The CDR3 here is CASRLSLSNQPQHF. As DNA, the CDR3 is TGTGCCAGTAGACTTTCCCTTAGCAATCAGCCCCAGCATTTT. This chain uses TRBV19 with TRBJ1-5; D remains unclear. Germline loops: CDR1 LNHDA, CDR2 SQIVND (reference sequence). This CDR3 spans 14 amino acids. Trimming took off 6 bases at V and 0 bases at J, with 9 bases between the two ends.

V usage is TRBV27 and J usage is TRBJ2-1; 10 positions agree with TRBD2. The CDR3 is 15 residues long. Looked up from germline, CDR1 is MNHEY and CDR2 is SMNVEV (reference sequence). V lost 2 bases, J lost 9 bases, and 7 bases stayed unmatched. The CDR3 sequence is CASSLVSSGSSEQFF. CDR3 coding DNA: TGTGCCAGCAGTTTAGTGTCTAGCGGGAGCTCTGAGCAGTTCTTC.

This chain connects TRBV28 to TRBJ2-5, with 8 bases lining up with TRBD2. V shed 1 base and J 5 bases; nucleotides not matched to a gene: 9. The CDR3 is 16 residues long. Germline-derived CDR1 and CDR2 are MDHEN and SYDVKM. The CDR3 is CASSLSAGELTETQYF. The CDR3 region has the DNA TGTGCCAGCAGTTTATCAGCGGGAGAGCTCACGGAGACCCAGTACTTC.